This T cell receptor (beta chain) was sequenced during a study of cytomegalovirus exposure and HLA in healthy donors. The CDR3 covers 15 residues. Germline CDR1 and CDR2: SGDLS and YYNGEE. The J segment lost 4 bases and the V segment lost 3 bases, leaving 3 bases of the junction unmatched. Primers included in the PCR were 60 Vbeta and 13 Jbeta primers. The method was immunoSEQ multiplex PCR; TCRdb's version includes in-frame clones alone and lacks a portion of them. The table for this sample gives about 110,000 clones. The TCR was taken from a man aged 45-60 years in good health and CMV-seronegative. The sequenced sample was PBMCs. The V call is TRBV9, the J call TRBJ2-2, with 10 bases matching TRBD1. CDR3 in amino acids: CASSGRTGGTGELFF. CDR3 DNA sequence: TGTGCCAGCAGCGGGCGGACAGGGGGCACCGGGGAGCTGTTTTTT. The whole variable domain, filled in from reference TRBV9 and TRBJ2-2, reads DSGVTQTPKHLITATGQRVTLRCSPRSGDLSVYWYQQSLDQGLQFLIQYYNGEERAKGNILERFSAQQFPDLHSELNLSSLELGDSALYFCASSGRTGGTGELFFGEGSRLTVL.